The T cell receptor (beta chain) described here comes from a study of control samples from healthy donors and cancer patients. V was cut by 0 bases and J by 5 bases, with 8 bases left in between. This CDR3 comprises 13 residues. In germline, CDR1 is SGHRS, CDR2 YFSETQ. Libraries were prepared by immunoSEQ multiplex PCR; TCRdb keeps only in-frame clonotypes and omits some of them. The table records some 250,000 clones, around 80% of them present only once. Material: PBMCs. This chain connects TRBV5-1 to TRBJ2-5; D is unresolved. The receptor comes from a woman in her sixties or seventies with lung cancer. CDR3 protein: CASSLVVEETQYF. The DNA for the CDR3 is TGCGCCAGCAGCTTGGTGGTGGAGGAGACCCAGTACTTC.